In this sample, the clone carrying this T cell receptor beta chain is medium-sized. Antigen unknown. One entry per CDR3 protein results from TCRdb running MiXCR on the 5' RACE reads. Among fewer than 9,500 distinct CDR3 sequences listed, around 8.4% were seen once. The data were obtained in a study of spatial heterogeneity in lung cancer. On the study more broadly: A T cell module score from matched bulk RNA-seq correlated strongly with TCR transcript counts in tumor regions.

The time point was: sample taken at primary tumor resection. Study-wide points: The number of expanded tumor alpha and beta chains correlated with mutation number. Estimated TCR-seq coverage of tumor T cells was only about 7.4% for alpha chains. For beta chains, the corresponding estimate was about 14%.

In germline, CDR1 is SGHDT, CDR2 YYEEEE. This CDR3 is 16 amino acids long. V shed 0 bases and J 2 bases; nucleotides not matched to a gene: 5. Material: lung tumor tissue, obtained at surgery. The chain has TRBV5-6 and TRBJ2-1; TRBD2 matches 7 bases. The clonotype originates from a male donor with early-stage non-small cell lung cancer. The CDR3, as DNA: TGTGCCAGCAGCTTGGGGGGCGGGGGAGCCTACAATGAGCAGTTCTTC. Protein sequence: CASSLGGGGAYNEQFF.